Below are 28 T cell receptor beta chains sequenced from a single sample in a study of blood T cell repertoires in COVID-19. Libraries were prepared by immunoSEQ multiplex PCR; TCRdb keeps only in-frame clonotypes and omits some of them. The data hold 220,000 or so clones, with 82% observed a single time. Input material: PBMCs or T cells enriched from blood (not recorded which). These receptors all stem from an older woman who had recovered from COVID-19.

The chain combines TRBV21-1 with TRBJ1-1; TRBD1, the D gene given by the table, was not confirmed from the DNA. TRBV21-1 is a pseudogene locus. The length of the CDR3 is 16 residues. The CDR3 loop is CASSPRDRAVNTEAFF. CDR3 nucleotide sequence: TGTGCCAGCAGCCCTAGGGACAGGGCCGTGAACACTGAAGCTTTCTTT.

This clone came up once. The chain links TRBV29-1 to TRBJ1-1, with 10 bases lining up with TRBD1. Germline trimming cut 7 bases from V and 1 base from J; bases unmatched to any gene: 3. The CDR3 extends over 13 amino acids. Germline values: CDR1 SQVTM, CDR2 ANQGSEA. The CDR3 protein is CSAGQGGNTEAFF. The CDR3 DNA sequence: TGCAGCGCCGGACAGGGGGGGAACACTGAAGCTTTCTTT.

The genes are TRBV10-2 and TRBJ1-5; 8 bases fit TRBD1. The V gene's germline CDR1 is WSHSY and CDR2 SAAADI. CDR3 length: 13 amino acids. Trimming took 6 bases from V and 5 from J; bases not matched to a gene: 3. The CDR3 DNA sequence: TGCGCCAGCAGGCACAGGGGGGATCAGCCCCAGCATTTT. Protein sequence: CASRHRGDQPQHF.

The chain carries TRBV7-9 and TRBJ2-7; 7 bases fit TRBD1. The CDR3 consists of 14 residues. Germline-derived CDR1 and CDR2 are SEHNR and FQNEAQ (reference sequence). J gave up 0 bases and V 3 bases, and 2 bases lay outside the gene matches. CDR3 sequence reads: CASSLGTVSYEQYF. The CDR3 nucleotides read TGTGCCAGCAGCTTGGGGACAGTCTCCTACGAGCAGTACTTC.

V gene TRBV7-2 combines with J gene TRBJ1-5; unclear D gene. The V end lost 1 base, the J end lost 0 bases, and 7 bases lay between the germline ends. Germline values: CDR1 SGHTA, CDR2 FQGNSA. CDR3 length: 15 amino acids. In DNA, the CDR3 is TGTGCCAGCAGCTTAGTCTCAGATAGCAATCAGCCCCAGCATTTT. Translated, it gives CASSLVSDSNQPQHF.

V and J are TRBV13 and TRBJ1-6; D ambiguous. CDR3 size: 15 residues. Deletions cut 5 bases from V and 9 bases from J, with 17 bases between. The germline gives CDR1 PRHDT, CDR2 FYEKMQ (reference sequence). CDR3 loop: CASSPSYGSGSPLHF. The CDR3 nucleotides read TGTGCCAGCAGCCCCTCGTACGGGTCTGGTTCACCCCTCCACTTT.

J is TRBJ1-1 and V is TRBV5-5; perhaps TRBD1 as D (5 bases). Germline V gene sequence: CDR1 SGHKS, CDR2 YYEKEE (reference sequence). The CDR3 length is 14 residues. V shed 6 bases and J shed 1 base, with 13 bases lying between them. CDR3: CASTFGGRNTEAFF. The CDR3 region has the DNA TGTGCCAGCACCTTTGGGGGGAGGAACACTGAAGCTTTCTTT.

CDR3 nucleotide sequence: TGTGCCAGCAGCTCCCGGAGGGCTGACACCGGGGAGCTGTTTTTT. Residues: CASSSRRADTGELFF. The chain recombines TRBV5-4 with TRBJ2-2, with TRBD2 as a possible D gene (6 bases). V gave up 3 bases and J gave up 3 bases, with 12 bases separating them. The CDR3 covers 15 residues. The germline V gene encodes CDR1 SGHNT and CDR2 YYREEE (reference sequence).

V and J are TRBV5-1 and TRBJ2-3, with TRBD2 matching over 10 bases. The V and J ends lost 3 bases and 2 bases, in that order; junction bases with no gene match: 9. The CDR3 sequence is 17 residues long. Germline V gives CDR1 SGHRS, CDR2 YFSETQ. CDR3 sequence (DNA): TGCGCCAGCAGCTGGGCCCCCAGCGGGGGGGACACAGATACGCAGTATTTT. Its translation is CASSWAPSGGDTDTQYF.

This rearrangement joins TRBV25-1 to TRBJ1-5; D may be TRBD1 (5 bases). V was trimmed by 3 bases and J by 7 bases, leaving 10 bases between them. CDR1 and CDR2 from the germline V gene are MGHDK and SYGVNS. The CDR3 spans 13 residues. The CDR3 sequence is CASSDRVDQPQHF. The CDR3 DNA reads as TGTGCCAGCAGTGACAGGGTGGACCAGCCCCAGCATTTT.

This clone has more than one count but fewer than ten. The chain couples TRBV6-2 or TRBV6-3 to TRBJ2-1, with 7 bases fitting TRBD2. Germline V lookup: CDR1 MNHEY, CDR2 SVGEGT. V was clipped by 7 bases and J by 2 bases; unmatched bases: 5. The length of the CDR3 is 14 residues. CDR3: CASIPGTTYNEQFF. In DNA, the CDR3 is TGTGCCAGCATCCCCGGGACTACCTACAATGAGCAGTTCTTC.

The CDR3 nucleotides are TGTGCCAGCAGCTTGCGGACAGGGAGTAGGGACACCATATATTTT. Translated: CASSLRTGSRDTIYF. The rearrangement links TRBV7-8 to TRBJ1-3, with 8 bases aligning to TRBD1. V lost 3 bases, J lost 8 bases, and 9 bases stayed unmatched. CDR1 and CDR2 (germline): SGHVS, FQNEAQ. The CDR3 is made up of 15 amino acids.

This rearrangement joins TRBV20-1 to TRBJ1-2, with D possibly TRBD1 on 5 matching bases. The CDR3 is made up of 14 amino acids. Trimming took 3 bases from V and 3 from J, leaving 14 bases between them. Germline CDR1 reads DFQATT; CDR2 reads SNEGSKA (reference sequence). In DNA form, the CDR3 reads TGCAGTGCTAGTGTTGCGGGGGGAGACTATGGCTACACCTTC. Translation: CSASVAGGDYGYTF.

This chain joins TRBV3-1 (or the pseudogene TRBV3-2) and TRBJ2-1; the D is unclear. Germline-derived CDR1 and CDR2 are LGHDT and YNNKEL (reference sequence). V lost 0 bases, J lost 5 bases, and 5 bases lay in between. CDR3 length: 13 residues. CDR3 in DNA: TGTGCCAGCAGCCAAGAACAGAACAATGAGCAGTTCTTC. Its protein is CASSQEQNNEQFF.

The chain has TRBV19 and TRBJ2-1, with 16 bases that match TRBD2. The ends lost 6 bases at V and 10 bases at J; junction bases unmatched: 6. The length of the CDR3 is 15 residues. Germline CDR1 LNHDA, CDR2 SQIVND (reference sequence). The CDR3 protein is CASRGLAGGPGEQFF. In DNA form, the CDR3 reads TGTGCCAGTAGGGGACTAGCGGGAGGGCCAGGAGAGCAGTTCTTC. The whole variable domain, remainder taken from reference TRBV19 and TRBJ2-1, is DGGITQSPKYLFRKEGQNVTLSCEQNLNHDAMYWYRQDPGQGLRLIYYSQIVNDFQKGDIAEGYSVSREKKESFPLTVTSAQKNPTAFYLCASRGLAGGPGEQFFGPGTRLTVL.

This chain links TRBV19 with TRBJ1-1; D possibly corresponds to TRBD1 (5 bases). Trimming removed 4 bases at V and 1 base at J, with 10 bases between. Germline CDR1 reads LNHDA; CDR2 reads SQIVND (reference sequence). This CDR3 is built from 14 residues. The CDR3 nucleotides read TGTGCCAGTAGTACCACCACAGGGAACACTGAAGCTTTCTTT. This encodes CASSTTTGNTEAFF.

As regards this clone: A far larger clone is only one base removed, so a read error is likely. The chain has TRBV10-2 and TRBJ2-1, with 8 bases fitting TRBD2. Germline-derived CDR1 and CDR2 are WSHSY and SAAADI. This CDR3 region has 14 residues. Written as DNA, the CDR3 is TGCGCCAGCTGTGACCCCGGGGGGGACAATGAGCAGTTCTTC. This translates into CASCDPGGDNEQFF.

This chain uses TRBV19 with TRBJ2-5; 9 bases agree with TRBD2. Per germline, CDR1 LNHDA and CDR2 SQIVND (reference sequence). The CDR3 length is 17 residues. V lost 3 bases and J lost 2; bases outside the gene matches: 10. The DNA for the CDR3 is TGTGCCAGTAGTATGGATGCAGCGGGAGGAGGTCAAGAGACCCAGTACTTC. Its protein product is CASSMDAAGGGQETQYF.

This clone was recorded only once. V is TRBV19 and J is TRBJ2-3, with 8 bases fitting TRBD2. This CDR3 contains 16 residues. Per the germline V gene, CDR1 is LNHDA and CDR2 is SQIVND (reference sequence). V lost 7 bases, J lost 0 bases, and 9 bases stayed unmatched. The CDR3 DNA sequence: TGTGCCAGTACCACCGGGAGGGCCGAAAGCACAGATACGCAGTATTTT. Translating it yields CASTTGRAESTDTQYF.

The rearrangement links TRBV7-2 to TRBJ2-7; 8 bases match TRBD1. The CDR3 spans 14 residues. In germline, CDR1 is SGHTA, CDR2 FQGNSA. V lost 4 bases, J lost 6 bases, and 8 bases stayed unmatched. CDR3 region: CASSSRGTGGEQYF. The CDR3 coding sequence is TGTGCCAGCAGCTCTAGGGGGACAGGAGGCGAGCAGTACTTC.

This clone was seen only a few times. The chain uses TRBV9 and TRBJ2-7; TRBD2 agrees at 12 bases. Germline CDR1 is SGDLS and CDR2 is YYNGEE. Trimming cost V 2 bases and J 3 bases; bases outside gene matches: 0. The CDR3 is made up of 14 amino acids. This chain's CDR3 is CASSVTSGSYEQYF. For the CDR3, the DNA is TGTGCCAGCAGCGTGACTAGCGGGAGCTACGAGCAGTACTTC.

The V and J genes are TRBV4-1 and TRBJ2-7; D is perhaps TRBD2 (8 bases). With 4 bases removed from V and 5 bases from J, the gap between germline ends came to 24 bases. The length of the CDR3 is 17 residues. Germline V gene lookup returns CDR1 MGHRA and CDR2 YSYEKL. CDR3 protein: CASSLKGKGQREHEQYF. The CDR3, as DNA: TGCGCCAGCAGCCTAAAGGGGAAGGGACAGCGGGAGCACGAGCAGTACTTC.

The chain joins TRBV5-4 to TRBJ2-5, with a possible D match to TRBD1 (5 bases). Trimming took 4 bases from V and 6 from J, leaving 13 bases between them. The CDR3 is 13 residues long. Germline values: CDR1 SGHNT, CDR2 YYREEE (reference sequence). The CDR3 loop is CASSVDSLKTQYF. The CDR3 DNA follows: TGTGCCAGCAGCGTCGACAGCCTGAAGACCCAGTACTTC.

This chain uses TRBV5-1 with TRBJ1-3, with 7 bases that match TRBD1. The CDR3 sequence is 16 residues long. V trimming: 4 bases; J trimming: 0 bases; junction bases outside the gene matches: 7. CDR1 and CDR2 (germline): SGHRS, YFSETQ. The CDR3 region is CASSDPYRGSGNTIYF. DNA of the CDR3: TGCGCCAGCAGCGACCCTTACAGGGGCTCTGGAAACACCATATATTTT.

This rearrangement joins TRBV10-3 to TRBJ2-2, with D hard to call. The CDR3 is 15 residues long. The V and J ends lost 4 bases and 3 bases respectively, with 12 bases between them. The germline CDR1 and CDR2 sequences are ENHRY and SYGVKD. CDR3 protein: CAISVSESYTGELFF. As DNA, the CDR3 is TGTGCCATCAGTGTAAGCGAGAGTTACACCGGGGAGCTGTTTTTT.

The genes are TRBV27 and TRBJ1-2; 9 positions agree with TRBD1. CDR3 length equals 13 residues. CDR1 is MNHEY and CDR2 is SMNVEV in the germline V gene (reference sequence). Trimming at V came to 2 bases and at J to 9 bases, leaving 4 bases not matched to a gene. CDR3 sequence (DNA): TGTGCCAGCAGTTTAACAGGGGGCGTACGCTACACCTTC. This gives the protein CASSLTGGVRYTF.

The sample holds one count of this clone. The CDR3 protein is CASSSYRGRGANTEAFF. CDR3 coding DNA: TGTGCCAGTAGTTCTTACAGGGGTAGGGGCGCGAACACTGAAGCTTTCTTT. The chain carries TRBV19 and TRBJ1-1; 7 bases are shared with TRBD1. The length of the CDR3 is 17 residues. The V gene end was trimmed by 5 bases and the J gene end by 1 base; junction bases not matched to a gene: 13. Germline V gene sequence: CDR1 LNHDA, CDR2 SQIVND (reference sequence). Based on the CDR3 plus reference TRBV19 and TRBJ1-1, the full variable domain is DGGITQSPKYLFRKEGQNVTLSCEQNLNHDAMYWYRQDPGQGLRLIYYSQIVNDFQKGDIAEGYSVSREKKESFPLTVTSAQKNPTAFYLCASSSYRGRGANTEAFFGQGTRLTVV.

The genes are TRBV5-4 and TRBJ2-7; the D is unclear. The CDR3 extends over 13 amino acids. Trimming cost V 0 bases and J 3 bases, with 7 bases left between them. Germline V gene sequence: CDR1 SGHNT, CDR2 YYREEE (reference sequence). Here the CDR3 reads CASSLAGYYEQYF. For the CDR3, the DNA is TGTGCCAGCAGCTTGGCGGGTTACTACGAGCAGTACTTC.